The 8 T cell receptor beta chains reported below all come from one sample, sequenced in a study of blood T cell repertoires in COVID-19. Generated by immunoSEQ multiplex PCR, the TCRdb table keeps only in-frame clones and is missing some. The data hold under 85,000 clones, with under 80% observed a single time. Sequencing was performed on peripheral blood. These receptors came from a human donor in a cohort sampled during active COVID-19.

CDR3 in amino acids: CASSLAGGAGANVLTF. The DNA of the CDR3 is TGCGCCAGCAGCTTGGCAGGAGGGGCTGGGGCCAACGTCCTGACTTTC. The chain uses TRBV5-1 and TRBJ2-6, with TRBD2 as a possible D gene (6 bases). Trimming stripped 0 bases from V and 2 bases from J, with 9 bases between. The length of the CDR3 is 16 residues. Germline-derived CDR1 and CDR2 are SGHRS and YFSETQ. The complete variable domain, with remaining parts taken from reference TRBV5-1 and TRBJ2-6, reads KAGVTQTPRYLIKTRGQQVTLSCSPISGHRSVSWYQQTPGQGLQFLFEYFSETQRNKGNFPGRFSGRQFSNSRSEMNVSTLELGDSALYLCASSLAGGAGANVLTFGAGSRLTVL.

The chain links TRBV12-5 to TRBJ1-6, with a possible D match to TRBD1 (6 bases). The CDR3 spans 15 residues. Germline-derived CDR1 and CDR2 are LGHNT and FRNRAP. The V gene lost 2 bases and the J gene lost 8 bases, with 13 bases spanning the gap. For the CDR3, the DNA is TGTGCTAGTGGTTTGCAGGGGCGCTGGGATTCACCCCTCCACTTT. Its protein is CASGLQGRWDSPLHF.

V is TRBV5-1 and J is TRBJ1-2; D is possibly TRBD1 (6 bases). Germline CDR1 and CDR2: SGHRS and YFSETQ. CDR3 length equals 13 residues. V gave up 2 bases and J gave up 4 bases, with 9 bases separating them. The DNA for the CDR3 is TGCGCCAGCAGCTTCGCAGGGGCCTATGGCTACACCTTC. Translating it yields CASSFAGAYGYTF. The full variable domain, rest sourced from reference TRBV5-1 and TRBJ1-2, is KAGVTQTPRYLIKTRGQQVTLSCSPISGHRSVSWYQQTPGQGLQFLFEYFSETQRNKGNFPGRFSGRQFSNSRSEMNVSTLELGDSALYLCASSFAGAYGYTFGSGTRLTVV.

This clone has only a few counts. V and J are TRBV14 and TRBJ2-7; 8 bases align to TRBD1. From germline, CDR1 is SGHDN and CDR2 FVKESK. The CDR3 is 14 residues long. Trimming took 5 bases from V and 4 from J; bases not matched to a gene: 7. The CDR3 region has the DNA TGTGCCAGCAGCGGACGACAGGGGTCGTACGAGCAGTACTTC. Translating gives CASSGRQGSYEQYF.

The chain has TRBV14 and TRBJ2-3; D is undetermined. Looked up from germline, CDR1 is SGHDN and CDR2 is FVKESK. The CDR3 extends over 12 amino acids. V was pared by 2 bases and J by 12 bases, with 12 bases between. The DNA for the CDR3 is TGTGCCAGCAGCCAACTCCAGTTCCGACAGTATTTT. This sequence encodes CASSQLQFRQYF.

The chain combines TRBV2 with TRBJ2-6, with D possibly being TRBD2 (6 bases). Looked up from germline, CDR1 is SNHLY and CDR2 is FYNNEI. V was shortened by 2 bases and J by 4 bases, with 12 bases between the two germline ends. The CDR3 runs to 16 residues. CDR3 region: CASSELGGTGANVLTF. Here the CDR3 DNA reads TGTGCCAGCAGTGAACTGGGGGGTACAGGGGCCAACGTCCTGACTTTC.

This chain joins TRBV29-1 and TRBJ2-7; TRBD1 agrees at 8 bases. The CDR3 spans 14 residues. Germline CDR1 and CDR2: SQVTM and ANQGSEA. Germline trimming cut 5 bases from V and 0 bases from J; bases unmatched to any gene: 6. CDR3 region: CSVQRTGRSYEQYF. The CDR3 nucleotides are TGCAGCGTTCAACGGACAGGGCGCTCCTACGAGCAGTACTTC.

This clone was seen once. The chain employs TRBV7-2 and TRBJ1-1, with TRBD1 identical over 8 bases. Germline V gene data show CDR1 as SGHTA and CDR2 as FQGNSA. This CDR3 contains 18 residues. Germline trimming cut 3 bases from V and 4 bases from J; bases unmatched to any gene: 16. The CDR3 coding sequence is TGTGCCAGCAGCTTTTCGTGGACAGGGCGGAATCTCGGCACTGAAGCTTTCTTT. This encodes CASSFSWTGRNLGTEAFF.